The clone carrying this TCR beta chain came up many times. What it recognizes is unknown. TCRdb fed the reads into MiXCR, producing one record per CDR3 protein. The sample shows approximately 110,000 distinct CDR3 sequences, roughly 32% of them seen only once. The V segment lost 1 base and the J segment 0 bases; nucleotides outside the gene matches: 1. This CDR3 contains 15 residues. The germline CDR1 and CDR2 sequences are KGHSH and LQKENI. These data come from a study of T cell repertoires in cytomegalovirus infection. On the study more broadly: A matching HLA type, together with CMV infection, was signaled by public TCR beta signatures.

Study conclusions and caveats: In two of eight donors, the top clonotype was HLA-C-restricted CMV-specific. Of the TCR beta families, the public ones yielded a cumulative frequency that identified carriers of CMV plus the relevant HLA.

The origin of this receptor is a human donor in good health (CMV status not recorded). Some clones in this sample may be carry-over from other donors' samples. Sequencing was performed on CD8+ T cells from cultured PBMCs, taken from culture after CMV antigen stimulation. The V gene is TRBV18, the J gene TRBJ2-7, with 9 bases identical to TRBD1. CDR3 sequence reads: CASSPRDRASYEQYF. As DNA, the CDR3 is TGTGCCAGCTCACCACGGGACAGGGCCTCCTACGAGCAGTACTTC.